This TCR beta chain came from a study of blood T cell repertoires in COVID-19. Generated by immunoSEQ multiplex PCR, the TCRdb table keeps only in-frame clones and is missing some. This table has 150,000 to 200,000 clones, 70% to 80% appearing once. Note on this clone: The same CDR3 can be traced to other DNA sequences in this sample.

J was trimmed by 4 bases and V by 2 bases; bases with no gene match: 3. CDR3 length equals 14 residues. CDR1 is SGHRS and CDR2 is YFSETQ in the germline V gene. This receptor was taken from a woman in her fifties or sixties with active or convalescent COVID-19. The sequenced sample was peripheral blood. The V and J genes are TRBV5-1 and TRBJ2-5, with 9 bases fitting TRBD2. CDR3 nucleotides: TGCGCCAGCAGCTTTAGCGGGGGACCAGAGACCCAGTACTTC. It yields the protein CASSFSGGPETQYF.